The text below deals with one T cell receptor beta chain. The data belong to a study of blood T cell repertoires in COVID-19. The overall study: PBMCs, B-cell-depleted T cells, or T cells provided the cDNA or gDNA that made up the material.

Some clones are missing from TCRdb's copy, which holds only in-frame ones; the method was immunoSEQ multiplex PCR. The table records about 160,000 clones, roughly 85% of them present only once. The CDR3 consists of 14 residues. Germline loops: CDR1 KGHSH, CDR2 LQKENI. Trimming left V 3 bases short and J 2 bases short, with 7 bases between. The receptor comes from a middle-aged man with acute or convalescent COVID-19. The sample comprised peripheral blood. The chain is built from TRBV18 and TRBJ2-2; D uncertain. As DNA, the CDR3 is TGTGCCAGCTCACCCCCCTATAACACCGGGGAGCTGTTTTTT. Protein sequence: CASSPPYNTGELFF.